The 7 T cell receptor beta chains given below trace back to one sample, sequenced in a study of T cells expressing NK-cell markers (dated by TCRdb to the early 2020s). The method behind the library was 5' RACE. The sample was run on an Illumina HiSeq 2000. TCRdb reprocessed the reads; each CDR3 protein sequence makes one entry, and DNA is unavailable. In this sample's table one finds roughly 180,000 distinct CDR3 sequences. The ten largest clones take up 20% of the sample. The sequenced sample was blood T cells: a sorted CD56 or NKG2C T cell subset, CD4+ or CD8+ T cells, or bulk PBMC T cells (not recorded which). These TCRs come from a man aged 18-69 years in good health.

The chain couples TRBV19 to TRBJ1-5; absent DNA, TCRdb's TRBD1 call cannot be checked. The length of the CDR3 is 15 residues. Germline CDR1 LNHDA, CDR2 SQIVND (reference sequence). Here the CDR3 reads CASSIVQGRNQPQHF. Filled out from reference TRBV19 and TRBJ1-5, the complete variable domain reads DGGITQSPKYLFRKEGQNVTLSCEQNLNHDAMYWYRQDPGQGLRLIYYSQIVNDFQKGDIAEGYSVSREKKESFPLTVTSAQKNPTAFYLCASSIVQGRNQPQHFGDGTRLSIL.

The chain combines TRBV7-2 with TRBJ2-5; TCRdb reports TRBD2, a call that lacks DNA to check it against. CDR1 is SGHTA and CDR2 is FQGNSA in the germline V gene. This CDR3 contains 15 residues. This chain's CDR3 is CASSEGTSGEETQYF. The full variable domain, its missing parts supplied by reference TRBV7-2 and TRBJ2-5, is GAGVSQSPSNKVTEKGKDVELRCDPISGHTALYWYRQSLGQGLEFLIYFQGNSAPDKSGLPSDRFSAERTGGSVSTLTIQRTQQEDSAVYLCASSEGTSGEETQYFGPGTRLLVL.

The chain couples TRBV2 to TRBJ2-1; as DNA is missing, the TRBD1 call by TCRdb cannot be tested. Germline V gives CDR1 SNHLY, CDR2 FYNNEI. The CDR3 is made up of 13 amino acids. CDR3 loop: CASRGPFYNEQFF.

This chain links TRBV6-5 with TRBJ2-3; without DNA, the TCRdb call of TRBD2 cannot be checked. CDR3 length: 18 amino acids. Germline loops: CDR1 MNHEY, CDR2 SVGAGI. CDR3: CASSNRVGALSSTDTQYF.

The chain uses TRBV4-2 and TRBJ1-1; TCRdb's D call of TRBD1 is untestable without DNA. CDR1 and CDR2 (germline): LGHNA, YNFKEQ. This CDR3 has 16 amino acids. Here the CDR3 reads CASSHEGGGRNTEAFF.

CDR3 sequence: CATSDGLEGETQYF. The chain is built from TRBV15 and TRBJ2-5; the TCRdb call, TRBD2, lacks DNA for checking. The CDR3 consists of 14 residues. Per the germline V gene, CDR1 is LNHNV and CDR2 is YYDKDF (reference sequence). Full variable domain (outside the CDR3, taken from reference TRBV15 and TRBJ2-5): DAMVIQNPRYQVTQFGKPVTLSCSQTLNHNVMYWYQQKSSQAPKLLFHYYDKDFNNEADTPDNFQSRRPNTSFCFLDIRSPGLGDTAMYLCATSDGLEGETQYFGPGTRLLVL.

This chain links TRBV7-9 with TRBJ2-3; TCRdb's D call of TRBD1 is untestable without DNA. CDR1 and CDR2 (germline): SEHNR, FQNEAQ (reference sequence). This CDR3 contains 13 residues. Here the CDR3 reads CALGQEFTDTQYF.